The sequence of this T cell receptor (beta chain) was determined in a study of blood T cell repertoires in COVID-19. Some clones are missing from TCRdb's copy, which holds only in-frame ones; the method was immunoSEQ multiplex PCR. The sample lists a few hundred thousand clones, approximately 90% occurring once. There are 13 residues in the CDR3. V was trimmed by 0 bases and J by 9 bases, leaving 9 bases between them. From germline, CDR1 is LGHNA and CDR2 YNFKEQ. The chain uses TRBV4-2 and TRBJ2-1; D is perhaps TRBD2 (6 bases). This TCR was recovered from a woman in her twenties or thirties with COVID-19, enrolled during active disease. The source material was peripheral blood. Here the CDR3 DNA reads TGTGCCAGCAGCCAAGATCGGCGGGGTGAGCAGTTCTTC. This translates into CASSQDRRGEQFF.